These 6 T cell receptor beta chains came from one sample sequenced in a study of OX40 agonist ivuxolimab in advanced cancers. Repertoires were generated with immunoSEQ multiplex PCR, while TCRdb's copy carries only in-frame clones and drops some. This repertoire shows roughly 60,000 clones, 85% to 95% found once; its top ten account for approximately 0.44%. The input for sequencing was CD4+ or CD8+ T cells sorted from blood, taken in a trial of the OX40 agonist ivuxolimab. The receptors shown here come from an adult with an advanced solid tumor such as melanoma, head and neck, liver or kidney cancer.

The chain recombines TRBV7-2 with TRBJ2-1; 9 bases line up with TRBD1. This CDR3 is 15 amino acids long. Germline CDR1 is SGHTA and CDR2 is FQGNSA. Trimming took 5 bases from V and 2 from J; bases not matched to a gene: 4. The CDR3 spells CASSPDRGTYNEQFF. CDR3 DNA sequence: TGTGCCAGCAGCCCAGACAGGGGGACCTACAATGAGCAGTTCTTC.

CDR3 in amino acids: CASSILRGSNQPQHF. In DNA, the CDR3 is TGTGCCAGTAGTATCCTCAGGGGTAGCAATCAGCCCCAGCATTTT. The chain has TRBV19 and TRBJ1-5; a weak D match, TRBD1 (6 bases). Germline values: CDR1 LNHDA, CDR2 SQIVND (reference sequence). The germline V and J ends were trimmed by 3 bases and 0 bases, with 9 bases remaining between them. This CDR3 is built from 15 residues.

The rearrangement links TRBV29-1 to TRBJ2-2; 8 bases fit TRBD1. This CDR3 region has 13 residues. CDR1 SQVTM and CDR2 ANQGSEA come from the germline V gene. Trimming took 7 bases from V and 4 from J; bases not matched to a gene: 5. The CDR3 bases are TGCAGCGGTGACAGGGGCGGCACCGGGGAGCTGTTTTTT. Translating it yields CSGDRGGTGELFF.

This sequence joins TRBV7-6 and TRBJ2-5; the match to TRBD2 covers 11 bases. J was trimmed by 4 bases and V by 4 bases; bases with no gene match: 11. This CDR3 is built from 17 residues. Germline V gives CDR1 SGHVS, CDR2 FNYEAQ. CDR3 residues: CASSSPPSGRRGETQYF. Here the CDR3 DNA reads TGTGCCAGCAGCTCCCCCCCTAGCGGGAGGCGTGGAGAGACCCAGTACTTC.

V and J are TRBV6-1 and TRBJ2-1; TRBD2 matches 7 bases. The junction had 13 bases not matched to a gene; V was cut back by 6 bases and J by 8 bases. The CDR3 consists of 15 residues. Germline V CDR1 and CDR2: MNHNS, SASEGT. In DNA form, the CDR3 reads TGTGCCAGCAGGAGACTAGGGCGGGAGCTAGATGAGCAGTTCTTC. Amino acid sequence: CASRRLGRELDEQFF.

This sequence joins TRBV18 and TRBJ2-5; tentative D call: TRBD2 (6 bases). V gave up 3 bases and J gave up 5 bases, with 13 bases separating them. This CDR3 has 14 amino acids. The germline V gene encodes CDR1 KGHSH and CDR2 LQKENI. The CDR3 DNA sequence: TGTGCCAGCTCACCCATGGGACTTGGGGAGACCCAGTACTTC. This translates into CASSPMGLGETQYF.